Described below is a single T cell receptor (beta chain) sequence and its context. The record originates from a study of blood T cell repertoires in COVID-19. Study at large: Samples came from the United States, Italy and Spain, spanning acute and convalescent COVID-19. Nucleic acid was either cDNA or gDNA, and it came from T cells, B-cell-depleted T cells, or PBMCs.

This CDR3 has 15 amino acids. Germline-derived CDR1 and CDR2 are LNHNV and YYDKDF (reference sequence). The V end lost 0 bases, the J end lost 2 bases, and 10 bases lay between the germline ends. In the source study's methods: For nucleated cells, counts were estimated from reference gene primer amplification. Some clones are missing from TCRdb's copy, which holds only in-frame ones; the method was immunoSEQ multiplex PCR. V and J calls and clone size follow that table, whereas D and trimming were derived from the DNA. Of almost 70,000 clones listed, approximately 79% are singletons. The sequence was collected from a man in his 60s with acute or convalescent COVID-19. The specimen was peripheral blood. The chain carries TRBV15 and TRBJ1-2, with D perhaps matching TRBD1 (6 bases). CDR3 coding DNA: TGTGCCACCAGCAGAGATCAGGGGCGAAACTATGGCTACACCTTC. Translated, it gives CATSRDQGRNYGYTF.